A selection of T cell receptor beta chains follows, all from one sample in a study of cytomegalovirus exposure and HLA in healthy donors. The protocol was immunoSEQ multiplex PCR, while the TCRdb copy is restricted to in-frame clones and leaves out a portion. The sample has 95,000 to 150,000 clones, approximately 15% seen once. Sequencing was performed on PBMCs. The receptor set was obtained from a woman aged 18 to 35 in good health and CMV-seronegative. CDR3s include the opening cysteine and the closing phenylalanine or tryptophan. Fields, in order: V gene, J gene, clone size, D gene, CDR3 protein, CDR3 DNA. A D gene is named only where the DNA matches it firmly. Clone size is shown for a subset of rows, as once, few, many or a class of expanded clone.

v_gene: TRBV2
j_gene: TRBJ1-4
abundance: -
d_gene: -
CDR3aa: CASRGVGWNEKLFF
CDR3nt: TGTGCCAGCAGAGGGGTTGGGTGGAACGAAAAACTGTTTTTT

v_gene: TRBV29-1
j_gene: TRBJ2-2
abundance: -
d_gene: -
CDR3aa: CSVDQFVTGELFF
CDR3nt: TGCAGCGTTGACCAGTTCGTCACCGGGGAGCTGTTTTTT

v_gene: TRBV7-9
j_gene: TRBJ1-5
abundance: few
d_gene: TRBD1
CDR3aa: CASATGVYQPQHF
CDR3nt: TGTGCCAGCGCGACAGGGGTCTATCAGCCCCAGCATTTT

v_gene: TRBV7-2
j_gene: TRBJ2-1
abundance: few
d_gene: TRBD2
CDR3aa: CASSRSGSSYNEQFF
CDR3nt: TGTGCCAGCAGCAGGAGCGGGAGTTCCTACAATGAGCAGTTCTTC

v_gene: TRBV6-5
j_gene: TRBJ1-1
abundance: -
d_gene: -
CDR3aa: CASSYAQGWTEAFF
CDR3nt: TGTGCCAGCAGTTACGCCCAGGGATGGACTGAAGCTTTCTTT

v_gene: TRBV15
j_gene: TRBJ1-5
abundance: -
d_gene: -
CDR3aa: CATSRDRMGAGNQPQHF
CDR3nt: TGTGCCACCAGCAGAGATCGGATGGGGGCCGGCAATCAGCCCCAGCATTTT

v_gene: TRBV29-1
j_gene: TRBJ2-5
abundance: few
d_gene: TRBD2
CDR3aa: CSGLIAGQETQYF
CDR3nt: TGCAGCGGCCTGATAGCGGGACAAGAGACCCAGTACTTC

v_gene: TRBV21-1
j_gene: TRBJ2-7
abundance: -
d_gene: -
CDR3aa: CASSKEPALQVSYEQYF
CDR3nt: TGTGCCAGCAGCAAAGAACCGGCCCTCCAGGTGTCCTACGAGCAGTACTTC

v_gene: TRBV2
j_gene: TRBJ1-5
abundance: few
d_gene: -
CDR3aa: CASSGRDKKPHQPQHF
CDR3nt: TGTGCCAGCAGTGGACGGGACAAGAAGCCCCATCAGCCCCAGCATTTT

v_gene: TRBV7-9
j_gene: TRBJ2-3
abundance: few
d_gene: -
CDR3aa: CASSPEGDTQYF
CDR3nt: TGTGCCAGCAGCCCGGAGGGAGATACGCAGTATTTT

v_gene: TRBV6-5
j_gene: TRBJ1-1
abundance: -
d_gene: -
CDR3aa: CASSSAQVRSEAFF
CDR3nt: TGTGCCAGCAGCTCGGCCCAGGTACGCAGCGAAGCTTTCTTT

v_gene: TRBV15
j_gene: TRBJ2-3
abundance: few
d_gene: -
CDR3aa: CATSDQVADTQYF
CDR3nt: TGTGCCACCAGCGACCAGGTCGCAGATACGCAGTATTTT

v_gene: TRBV30
j_gene: TRBJ2-3
abundance: -
d_gene: TRBD2
CDR3aa: CAWSTSGRAWGTDTQYF
CDR3nt: TGTGCCTGGAGTACTAGCGGGAGGGCCTGGGGCACAGATACGCAGTATTTT

v_gene: TRBV14
j_gene: TRBJ2-1
abundance: -
d_gene: TRBD2
CDR3aa: CASSPGGAGEWDEQFF
CDR3nt: TGTGCCAGCAGCCCCGGAGGAGCGGGAGAGTGGGATGAGCAGTTCTTC

v_gene: TRBV25-1
j_gene: TRBJ1-1
abundance: -
d_gene: -
CDR3aa: CASKSPRRVEAFF
CDR3nt: TGTGCCAGCAAATCCCCGCGTAGAGTCGAAGCTTTCTTT

v_gene: TRBV9
j_gene: TRBJ2-5
abundance: few
d_gene: -
CDR3aa: CASSSRETQYF
CDR3nt: TGTGCCAGCAGTTCTCGGGAGACCCAGTACTTC

v_gene: TRBV27
j_gene: TRBJ2-7
abundance: -
d_gene: TRBD1
CDR3aa: CASSTGTGGYEQYF
CDR3nt: TGTGCCAGCAGTACCGGGACAGGGGGCTACGAGCAGTACTTC

v_gene: TRBV5-4
j_gene: TRBJ1-6
abundance: -
d_gene: -
CDR3aa: CASSPSGPNSPLHF
CDR3nt: TGTGCCAGCAGCCCCTCAGGCCCTAATTCACCCCTCCACTTT

v_gene: TRBV10-3
j_gene: TRBJ1-5
abundance: -
d_gene: -
CDR3aa: CAISDGARDNQPQHF
CDR3nt: TGTGCCATCAGTGATGGAGCCAGGGACAATCAGCCCCAGCATTTT

v_gene: TRBV27
j_gene: TRBJ1-6
abundance: few
d_gene: TRBD1
CDR3aa: CASSPYTGGTYNSPLHF
CDR3nt: TGTGCCAGCAGTCCATATACAGGGGGCACCTATAATTCACCCCTCCACTTT

v_gene: TRBV28
j_gene: TRBJ2-7
abundance: few
d_gene: TRBD1
CDR3aa: CASIHPGQGAYEQYF
CDR3nt: TGTGCCAGCATCCACCCGGGACAGGGGGCCTACGAGCAGTACTTC

v_gene: TRBV29-1
j_gene: TRBJ2-5
abundance: -
d_gene: -
CDR3aa: CSGGTAQETQYF
CDR3nt: TGCAGCGGCGGGACAGCCCAAGAGACCCAGTACTTC

v_gene: TRBV15
j_gene: TRBJ2-2
abundance: few
d_gene: TRBD1
CDR3aa: CATSFTGERGELFF
CDR3nt: TGTGCCACCAGCTTCACAGGGGAACGCGGGGAGCTGTTTTTT

v_gene: TRBV5-4
j_gene: TRBJ1-4
abundance: few
d_gene: TRBD1
CDR3aa: CASSQDRGDEKLFF
CDR3nt: TGTGCCAGCAGCCAGGACAGGGGAGATGAAAAACTGTTTTTT

v_gene: TRBV29-1
j_gene: TRBJ1-1
abundance: few
d_gene: -
CDR3aa: CSVRTRNTEAFF
CDR3nt: TGCAGCGTACGGACACGGAACACTGAAGCTTTCTTT

v_gene: TRBV28
j_gene: TRBJ2-3
abundance: -
d_gene: -
CDR3aa: CASSGDRPSTDTQYF
CDR3nt: TGTGCCAGCAGTGGCGACAGGCCTAGCACAGATACGCAGTATTTT

v_gene: TRBV28
j_gene: TRBJ2-3
abundance: few
d_gene: TRBD2
CDR3aa: CASTPQGLAGTDTQYF
CDR3nt: TGTGCCAGCACCCCTCAAGGACTAGCGGGCACAGATACGCAGTATTTT

v_gene: TRBV14
j_gene: TRBJ2-7
abundance: -
d_gene: TRBD2
CDR3aa: CASSSRTSGEQYF
CDR3nt: TGTGCCAGCAGCTCACGGACTAGCGGCGAGCAGTACTTC

v_gene: TRBV6-1
j_gene: TRBJ2-7
abundance: many
d_gene: -
CDR3aa: CASSVAVRYEQYF
CDR3nt: TGTGCCAGCAGTGTGGCGGTTCGCTACGAGCAGTACTTC

v_gene: TRBV13
j_gene: TRBJ2-5
abundance: few
d_gene: TRBD2
CDR3aa: CASSFLAGGQGETQYF
CDR3nt: TGTGCCAGCAGTTTCCTAGCGGGGGGGCAGGGTGAGACCCAGTACTTC

v_gene: TRBV6-6
j_gene: TRBJ1-6
abundance: -
d_gene: -
CDR3aa: CASSRSQRLYDSPLHF
CDR3nt: TGTGCCAGCAGCCGCTCTCAGAGGTTGTATGATTCACCCCTCCACTTT

v_gene: TRBV6-5
j_gene: TRBJ2-2
abundance: few
d_gene: -
CDR3aa: CASSRGGGYTGELFF
CDR3nt: TGTGCCAGCAGTCGGGGTGGAGGGTACACCGGGGAGCTGTTTTTT

v_gene: TRBV28
j_gene: TRBJ1-1
abundance: few
d_gene: TRBD1
CDR3aa: CASSLYDRGHPMNTEAFF
CDR3nt: TGTGCCAGCAGTTTATACGACAGGGGGCACCCCATGAACACTGAAGCTTTCTTT

v_gene: TRBV28
j_gene: TRBJ2-5
abundance: few
d_gene: TRBD1
CDR3aa: CASSPPQTGRETQYF
CDR3nt: TGTGCCAGCAGTCCGCCCCAGACAGGGCGAGAGACCCAGTACTTC

v_gene: TRBV29-1
j_gene: TRBJ2-7
abundance: -
d_gene: TRBD1
CDR3aa: CSVGTGGEQYF
CDR3nt: TGCAGCGTAGGGACAGGGGGCGAGCAGTACTTC

v_gene: TRBV6-1
j_gene: TRBJ2-2
abundance: -
d_gene: -
CDR3aa: CASSEGLATGELFF
CDR3nt: TGTGCCAGCAGTGAAGGACTTGCTACCGGGGAGCTGTTTTTT

v_gene: TRBV28
j_gene: TRBJ1-4
abundance: -
d_gene: -
CDR3aa: CASTPSGGAEKLFF
CDR3nt: TGTGCCAGCACCCCCAGCGGAGGGGCTGAAAAACTGTTTTTT

v_gene: TRBV11-2
j_gene: TRBJ2-7
abundance: -
d_gene: -
CDR3aa: CASSLALAYEQYF
CDR3nt: TGTGCCAGCAGCTTAGCTCTAGCGTACGAGCAGTACTTC

v_gene: TRBV9
j_gene: TRBJ1-2
abundance: few
d_gene: TRBD1
CDR3aa: CTSSVNDRGSSHGYGYTF
CDR3nt: TGTACCAGCAGCGTAAACGACAGGGGAAGTTCTCATGGTTATGGCTACACCTTC

v_gene: TRBV11-2
j_gene: TRBJ1-2
abundance: few
d_gene: -
CDR3aa: CASSLDRLANYGYTF
CDR3nt: TGTGCCAGCAGCTTAGATCGTCTAGCTAACTATGGCTACACCTTC